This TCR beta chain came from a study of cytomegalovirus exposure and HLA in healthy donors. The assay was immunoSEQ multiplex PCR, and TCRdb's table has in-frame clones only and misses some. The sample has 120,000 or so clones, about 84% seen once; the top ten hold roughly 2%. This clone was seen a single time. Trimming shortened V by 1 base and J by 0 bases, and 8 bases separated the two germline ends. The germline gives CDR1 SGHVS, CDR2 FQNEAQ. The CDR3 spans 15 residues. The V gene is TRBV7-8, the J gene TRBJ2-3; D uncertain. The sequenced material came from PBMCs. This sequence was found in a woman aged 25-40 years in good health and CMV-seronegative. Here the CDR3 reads CASSLDDSSTDTQYF. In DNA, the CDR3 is TGTGCCAGCAGCTTAGATGACTCTAGCACAGATACGCAGTATTTT.